These 8 T cell receptor beta chains share one sample of origin, sequenced in a study of blood T cell repertoires in COVID-19. Profiling relied on immunoSEQ multiplex PCR, and the TCRdb table lists in-frame clones only, not all of them. The table has approximately 160,000 clones, around 82% seen once. The specimen sequenced was peripheral blood. Receptor source: a man aged 60 to 75 with active or convalescent COVID-19.

The V gene is TRBV19, the J gene TRBJ1-6, with D hard to call. The CDR3 loop spans 15 amino acids. The V end lost 4 bases, the J end lost 10 bases, and 17 bases lay between the germline ends. The germline V gene encodes CDR1 LNHDA and CDR2 SQIVND (reference sequence). The CDR3 nucleotides read TGTGCCAGTAGTACTGACGACACCAGTAACTCACCCCTCCACTTT. Protein: CASSTDDTSNSPLHF. Together with reference TRBV19 and TRBJ1-6, the CDR3 gives the full variable domain: DGGITQSPKYLFRKEGQNVTLSCEQNLNHDAMYWYRQDPGQGLRLIYYSQIVNDFQKGDIAEGYSVSREKKESFPLTVTSAQKNPTAFYLCASSTDDTSNSPLHFGNGTRLTVT.

DNA of the CDR3: TGTGCCAGCAGTTTCCCGACTAGCACGGCCTCCTACGAGCAGTACTTC. This encodes CASSFPTSTASYEQYF. The chain combines TRBV6-6 with TRBJ2-7; TRBD2 matches at 7 bases. The CDR3 covers 16 residues. Germline CDR1 reads MNHNY; CDR2 reads SVGAGI (reference sequence). Trimming at V came to 4 bases and at J to 0 bases, leaving 9 bases not matched to a gene.

In this sample, this clone turned up a few times. The J gene is TRBJ2-7, the V gene TRBV20-1; D call uncertain. Trimming took 6 bases from V and 7 from J, leaving 13 bases between them. Germline CDR1 DFQATT, CDR2 SNEGSKA (reference sequence). The CDR3 is 11 amino acids. CDR3 in amino acids: CSASRALEQYF. The CDR3 nucleotides are TGCAGTGCGTCCCGAGCTTTAGAGCAGTACTTC.

The rearrangement joins TRBV3-1 (or the pseudogene TRBV3-2) to TRBJ2-3; 11 bases align to TRBD2. This CDR3 spans 16 amino acids. CDR1 is LGHDT and CDR2 is YNNKEL in the germline V gene (reference sequence). Trimming cost V 4 bases and J 0 bases; bases outside gene matches: 3. This chain's CDR3 is CASSPSGGPSTDTQYF. The CDR3 coding sequence is TGTGCCAGCAGCCCTAGCGGGGGGCCCAGCACAGATACGCAGTATTTT.

V and J are TRBV5-5 and TRBJ2-1; 7 bases align to TRBD2. This CDR3 is built from 18 residues. V was clipped by 0 bases and J by 5 bases; unmatched bases: 14. CDR1 SGHKS and CDR2 YYEKEE come from the germline V gene (reference sequence). The CDR3 coding sequence is TGTGCCAGCAGCTTGGGAGCCAGAGGGCTAGCGGCCCACAATGAGCAGTTCTTC. Encoded protein: CASSLGARGLAAHNEQFF.

The chain couples TRBV5-1 to TRBJ2-1; tentative D call: TRBD1 (5 bases). CDR1 and CDR2 from the germline V gene are SGHRS and YFSETQ. V was clipped by 0 bases and J by 4 bases, with 11 bases between them. The CDR3 has 15 amino acids. CDR3 sequence (DNA): TGCGCCAGCAGCTTGGAACTCCCAGGGTACAATGAGCAGTTCTTC. Its protein product is CASSLELPGYNEQFF.

The chain is built from TRBV5-6 and TRBJ2-1; TRBD2 matches 16 bases. CDR1 is SGHDT and CDR2 is YYEEEE in the germline V gene. The CDR3 is 17 amino acids. V lost 5 bases, J lost 4 bases, and 6 bases stayed unmatched. The CDR3 protein is CASSSGTSGRVYNEQFF. The CDR3 nucleotides are TGTGCCAGCAGTTCAGGGACTAGCGGGAGGGTATACAATGAGCAGTTCTTC.

This chain connects TRBV10-1 to TRBJ1-5; D remains unclear. The germline V gene has CDR1 WNHNN and CDR2 SYGVQD (reference sequence). The length of the CDR3 is 9 residues. Trimming took off 11 bases at V and 6 bases at J, with 5 bases between the two ends. The CDR3 spells CAQRQPQHF. The DNA of the CDR3 is TGCGCCCAGCGTCAGCCCCAGCATTTT.